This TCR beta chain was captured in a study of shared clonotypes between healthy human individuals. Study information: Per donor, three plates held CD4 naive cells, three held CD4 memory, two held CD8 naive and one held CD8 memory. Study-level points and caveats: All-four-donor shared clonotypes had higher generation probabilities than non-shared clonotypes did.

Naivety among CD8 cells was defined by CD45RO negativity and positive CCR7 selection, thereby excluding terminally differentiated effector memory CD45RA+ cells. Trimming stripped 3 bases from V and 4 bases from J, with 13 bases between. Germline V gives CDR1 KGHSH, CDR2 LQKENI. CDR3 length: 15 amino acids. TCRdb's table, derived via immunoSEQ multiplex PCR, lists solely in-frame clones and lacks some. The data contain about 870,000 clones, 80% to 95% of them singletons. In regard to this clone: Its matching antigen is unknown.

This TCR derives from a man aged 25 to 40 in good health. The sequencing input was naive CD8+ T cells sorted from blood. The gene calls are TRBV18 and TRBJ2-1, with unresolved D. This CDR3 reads CASSPKSGVYNEQFF. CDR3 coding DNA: TGTGCCAGCTCACCGAAATCGGGTGTTTACAATGAGCAGTTCTTC.